This T cell receptor (beta chain) is drawn from a study of cytomegalovirus exposure and HLA in healthy donors. Germline CDR1 is LGHNA and CDR2 is YSLEER. This CDR3 has 19 residues. J was trimmed by 1 base and V by 4 bases; bases with no gene match: 15. The PCR contained 60 Vbeta and 13 Jbeta primers. Using immunoSEQ multiplex PCR, the repertoire was profiled, and TCRdb retains in-frame clones only, with some absent. The sample lists over 150,000 clones, approximately 81% occurring once. This sequence originates from a man younger than 35 in good health and CMV-seronegative. The rearrangement uses TRBV4-3 and TRBJ2-1, with 8 bases matching TRBD2. Sequencing input: PBMCs. Here the CDR3 reads CASSRKRSWSGSSYNEQFF. Written as DNA, the CDR3 is TGCGCCAGCAGCCGCAAGAGGTCATGGAGCGGGAGTTCCTACAATGAGCAGTTCTTC.